This T cell receptor beta chain originates from a study of blood T cells in healthy people across ages. Study results and limitations: More naive CD4+ cells and higher diversity marked long-lived donors relative to aged donors.

Points on this clonotype: Its antigen is unknown.

CDR1 LNHNV and CDR2 YYDKDF come from the germline V gene (reference sequence). This CDR3 comprises 15 residues. Trimming took 0 bases from V and 1 from J, leaving 9 bases between them. Sample donors were healthy Caucasian individuals that came from Russia, aged roughly 6 to 95. Primers used in a second PCR of about 7 to 12 cycles were a sample-barcoded 5' primer and a J-beta primer mix. The yield of each sample was at least 3 million CDR3-containing paired-end reads. TCRdb ran MiXCR on the 5' RACE reads and lists one entry per CDR3 protein. The data contain approximately 810,000 distinct CDR3 sequences, 29% of them seen just once; the ten biggest clones take up 17%.

This TCR derives from an elderly woman in good health. The chain couples TRBV15 to TRBJ1-1, with D hard to call. Sequencing was performed on blood. The CDR3 loop reads CATSRDGLQNTEAFF. The CDR3, as DNA: TGTGCCACCAGCAGAGATGGTCTGCAGAACACTGAAGCTTTCTTT.